The 32 T cell receptor beta chains below come from one sample, sequenced in a study of blood T cell repertoires in COVID-19. TCRdb's table, derived via immunoSEQ multiplex PCR, lists solely in-frame clones and lacks some. The sample has hundreds of thousands of clones, almost 90% seen once. The sequenced sample was peripheral blood. The receptor source for this set is a woman aged 25 to 39 with COVID-19, enrolled during active disease.

Points on this clone: Other DNA sequences from this sample encode an identical CDR3 as well. The rearrangement uses TRBV24-1 and TRBJ2-5; 7 bases align to TRBD1. The germline V gene encodes CDR1 KGHDR and CDR2 SFDVKD. The CDR3 totals 15 residues. The trim removed 3 bases at V and 2 bases at J, leaving 5 bases unmatched. CDR3 region: CATSDEPGQQETQYF. The CDR3 bases are TGTGCCACCAGTGATGAGCCGGGACAGCAAGAGACCCAGTACTTC.

The chain couples TRBV14 to TRBJ1-1; perhaps TRBD1 as D (6 bases). Germline V gene lookup returns CDR1 SGHDN and CDR2 FVKESK. V gave up 3 bases and J gave up 3 bases, with 8 bases separating them. This CDR3 is built from 13 residues. CDR3 bases: TGTGCCAGCAGCCACGGGACACACACTGAAGCTTTCTTT. Protein product: CASSHGTHTEAFF.

The chain has TRBV30 and TRBJ2-7, with D tentatively TRBD1 (6 bases). CDR3 length: 12 residues. Germline assignment: CDR1 GTSNPN and CDR2 SVGIG (reference sequence). Trimming pared 3 bases from V and 2 bases from J, leaving 8 bases between. The CDR3 loop reads CAWSRGTYEQYF. CDR3 coding DNA: TGTGCCTGGAGCAGGGGTACCTACGAGCAGTACTTC. Looking up the rest from reference TRBV30 and TRBJ2-7 gives the full variable domain: SQTIHQWPATLVQPVGSPLSLECTVEGTSNPNLYWYRQAAGRGLQLLFYSVGIGQISSEVPQNLSASRPQDRQFILSSKKLLLSDSGFYLCAWSRGTYEQYFGPGTRLTVT.

This chain links TRBV6-2 or TRBV6-3 with TRBJ1-1; D is possibly TRBD1 (5 bases). Per germline, CDR1 MNHEY and CDR2 SVGEGT. The CDR3 is made up of 14 amino acids. Trimming took 4 bases from V and 4 from J, leaving 13 bases between them. For the CDR3, the DNA is TGTGCCAGCAGTTTGGCGACAGAAATCACTGAAGCTTTCTTT. Translated: CASSLATEITEAFF.

The J gene is TRBJ1-3, the V gene TRBV7-9; maybe TRBD1 (6 bases). The CDR3 extends over 15 amino acids. CDR1 and CDR2 (germline): SEHNR, FQNEAQ (reference sequence). V lost 5 bases and J 1 base, leaving 12 bases between the germline ends. The CDR3 coding sequence is TGTGCCAGCAGCCCACAGGGAGCTTCTGGAAACACCATATATTTT. It translates to CASSPQGASGNTIYF.

The rearrangement joins TRBV19 to TRBJ1-3; possible D gene TRBD1, 5 bases. In germline, CDR1 is LNHDA, CDR2 SQIVND (reference sequence). The ends were cut back, 3 bases at V and 2 bases at J, with 8 bases in the middle. The CDR3 has 14 amino acids. The CDR3 nucleotides read TGTGCCAGTAGTATCACAGGCCCTGGAAACACCATATATTTT. Translated: CASSITGPGNTIYF. Supplemented by reference TRBV19 and TRBJ1-3, the full variable domain reads DGGITQSPKYLFRKEGQNVTLSCEQNLNHDAMYWYRQDPGQGLRLIYYSQIVNDFQKGDIAEGYSVSREKKESFPLTVTSAQKNPTAFYLCASSITGPGNTIYFGEGSWLTVV.

This chain uses TRBV6-5 with TRBJ1-3; D uncertain. This CDR3 has 15 amino acids. V was shortened by 4 bases and J by 0 bases, with 10 bases between the two germline ends. Per the germline V gene, CDR1 is MNHEY and CDR2 is SVGAGI. CDR3 in amino acids: CASSSRQHSGNTIYF. In DNA, the CDR3 is TGTGCCAGCAGTTCCAGGCAGCACTCTGGAAACACCATATATTTT.

This sequence joins TRBV10-1 and TRBJ2-7; 14 bases are a match to TRBD2. The CDR3 has 14 residues. Looked up from germline, CDR1 is WNHNN and CDR2 is SYGVQD (reference sequence). The V and J ends lost 5 bases and 6 bases, in that order; junction bases with no gene match: 3. The CDR3: CASSTGLAGVEQYF. In DNA form, the CDR3 reads TGCGCCAGCAGTACGGGACTAGCGGGAGTCGAGCAGTACTTC.

Of note for this clone: Other nucleotide sequences from this sample produce the same CDR3. This rearrangement joins TRBV29-1 to TRBJ1-4; D gene ambiguous. CDR3 length equals 13 residues. V was pared by 5 bases and J by 0 bases, with 7 bases between. Germline assignment: CDR1 SQVTM and CDR2 ANQGSEA. The CDR3 region has the DNA TGCAGCGTTCCGGGAGCAACTAATGAAAAACTGTTTTTT. Translating gives CSVPGATNEKLFF.

This clone appeared a few times. V gene TRBV19 combines with J gene TRBJ2-6; D remains ambiguous. V lost 5 bases and J 0 bases, leaving 11 bases between the germline ends. CDR3 length equals 16 residues. CDR1 and CDR2 from the germline V gene are LNHDA and SQIVND (reference sequence). CDR3: CASSRGFLSGANVLTF. DNA of the CDR3: TGTGCCAGTAGTCGAGGATTCCTCTCTGGGGCCAACGTCCTGACTTTC.

The genes are TRBV3-1 (or the pseudogene TRBV3-2) and TRBJ2-1; D is ambiguous. V lost 0 bases and J lost 3, with 15 bases in between. The CDR3 length is 17 residues. Germline V gene lookup returns CDR1 LGHDT and CDR2 YNNKEL (reference sequence). The CDR3 DNA reads as TGTGCCAGCAGCCAAGACTCCGGCGGCGGCGTCTACAATGAGCAGTTCTTC. Translated: CASSQDSGGGVYNEQFF.

This sequence joins TRBV5-4 and TRBJ2-3; 7 nucleotides line up with TRBD2. V was pared by 4 bases and J by 2 bases, with 7 bases of the junction left unmatched. CDR3 length equals 15 residues. CDR1 and CDR2 (germline): SGHNT, YYREEE (reference sequence). The CDR3 DNA reads as TGTGCCAGCAGCCCGTCTAGCGGCCTCACAGATACGCAGTATTTT. It yields the protein CASSPSSGLTDTQYF.

This chain connects TRBV6-6 to TRBJ2-5; 7 bases are shared with TRBD1. The CDR3 extends over 12 amino acids. The germline gives CDR1 MNHNY, CDR2 SVGAGI (reference sequence). Losses at the gene ends were 11 bases for V and 2 bases for J; bases not matched to a gene: 5. The CDR3 loop is CACNRGQETQYF. DNA for the CDR3: TGTGCCTGCAACAGGGGACAAGAGACCCAGTACTTC.

The CDR3 DNA reads TGCGCCAGCAGCCAAGAGACTAGGTTCTACGAGCAGTACTTC. It specifies CASSQETRFYEQYF. The V and J genes are TRBV4-3 and TRBJ2-7; weak D call: TRBD2 (6 bases). Deletions cut 0 bases from V and 3 bases from J, with 9 bases between. CDR3 length: 14 amino acids. From germline, CDR1 is LGHNA and CDR2 YSLEER.

The gene calls are TRBV3-1 (or the pseudogene TRBV3-2) and TRBJ1-2, with 7 bases that match TRBD1. The CDR3 contains 13 residues. Trimming cost V 5 bases and J 2 bases; bases outside gene matches: 2. CDR1 and CDR2 (germline): LGHDT, YNNKEL (reference sequence). In nucleotides, the CDR3 is TGTGCCAGCAGCGGGACAGCAAACTATGGCTACACCTTC. It specifies CASSGTANYGYTF.

This chain connects TRBV5-1 to TRBJ1-4, with 7 bases aligning to TRBD1. V was pared by 4 bases and J by 0 bases, with 6 bases of the junction left unmatched. CDR3 length: 16 residues. The V gene's germline CDR1 is SGHRS and CDR2 YFSETQ. CDR3 sequence: CASSVGTAATNEKLFF. For the CDR3, the DNA is TGCGCCAGCAGCGTGGGGACAGCCGCAACTAATGAAAAACTGTTTTTT.

CDR3 DNA: TGCGCCAGCAGCCAGCCGCCAGGGGTCCCAGATACGCAGTATTTT. Translation gives CASSQPPGVPDTQYF. The chain employs TRBV4-1 and TRBJ2-3; D perhaps matches TRBD1 (6 bases). Trimming shortened V by 3 bases and J by 4 bases, and 14 bases separated the two germline ends. The CDR3 covers 15 residues. CDR1 and CDR2 (germline): MGHRA, YSYEKL.

V usage is TRBV18 and J usage is TRBJ2-7, with 10 bases matching TRBD2. The CDR3 loop spans 15 amino acids. Trimming took 1 base from V and 3 from J; bases not matched to a gene: 3. The germline CDR1 and CDR2 sequences are KGHSH and LQKENI. CDR3 in DNA: TGTGCCAGCTCACCACGCTCTAGCGGGAGCTACGAGCAGTACTTC. This encodes CASSPRSSGSYEQYF.

This chain links TRBV2 with TRBJ2-1, with TRBD2 matching over 7 bases. Unmatched junction bases numbered 9, after V lost 0 bases and J lost 4 bases. The V gene's germline CDR1 is SNHLY and CDR2 FYNNEI. This CDR3 spans 17 amino acids. DNA of the CDR3: TGTGCCAGCAGTGAAGCGGTCGAGCGGGATTTTTACAATGAGCAGTTCTTC. Amino acid sequence: CASSEAVERDFYNEQFF.

This chain connects TRBV6-5 to TRBJ2-7; 8 bases map to TRBD1. Looked up from germline, CDR1 is MNHEY and CDR2 is SVGAGI. Losses at the gene ends were 4 bases for V and 2 bases for J; bases not matched to a gene: 7. The CDR3 is 15 residues long. The CDR3 region is CASSFRRTGTYEQYF. CDR3 nucleotide sequence: TGTGCCAGCAGTTTCCGCCGGACAGGGACCTACGAGCAGTACTTC.

The rearrangement joins TRBV29-1 to TRBJ2-1; tentative D call: TRBD1 (6 bases). V was cut by 5 bases and J by 9 bases, with 17 bases left in between. The CDR3 spans 13 residues. CDR1 SQVTM and CDR2 ANQGSEA come from the germline V gene. CDR3 sequence: CSVPGVTRGEQFF. CDR3 coding DNA: TGCAGCGTTCCAGGGGTTACTAGAGGTGAGCAGTTCTTC.

The chain joins TRBV15 to TRBJ1-5, with TRBD1 matching over 8 bases. Trimming took 9 bases from V and 5 from J; bases not matched to a gene: 6. Looked up from germline, CDR1 is LNHNV and CDR2 is YYDKDF (reference sequence). The CDR3 runs to 13 residues. The CDR3 coding sequence is TGTGCCACTACGGACAGGGTCGATCAGCCCCAGCATTTT. This translates into CATTDRVDQPQHF.

The V and J genes are TRBV5-4 and TRBJ1-3; D may be TRBD1 (6 bases). The CDR3 length is 13 residues. Germline CDR1 is SGHNT and CDR2 is YYREEE (reference sequence). Between the trimmed V and J ends, which lost 7 bases and 2 bases, there was a span of 10 bases. CDR3 residues: CASSTGTGNTIYF. DNA for the CDR3: TGTGCCAGCTCGACAGGTACTGGAAACACCATATATTTT.

V and J are TRBV11-2 and TRBJ2-7, with a tentative D call TRBD2 (6 bases). Trimming removed 4 bases at V and 2 bases at J, with 18 bases between. Germline values: CDR1 SGHAT, CDR2 FQNNGV. The CDR3 length is 16 residues. CDR3: CASSSNQGRGAYEQYF. In nucleotides, the CDR3 is TGTGCCAGCAGCTCGAACCAAGGGCGGGGAGCCTACGAGCAGTACTTC.

The chain recombines TRBV20-1 with TRBJ2-1; the match to TRBD1 covers 7 bases. The CDR3 extends over 14 amino acids. V gave up 3 bases and J gave up 6 bases; unmatched junction bases: 8. CDR1 is DFQATT, CDR2 SNEGSKA, per germline (reference sequence). CDR3 bases: TGCAGTGCTAGTATTTACAGGGGAAGCAATGAGCAGTTCTTC. Protein product: CSASIYRGSNEQFF.

The chain combines TRBV29-1 with TRBJ2-7, with a tentative D call TRBD1 (6 bases). From germline, CDR1 is SQVTM and CDR2 ANQGSEA. Trimming took off 6 bases at V and 4 bases at J, with 19 bases between the two ends. This CDR3 comprises 14 residues. The CDR3 DNA sequence: TGCAGCGTCCTCACCCAGGGGTTACAGTACGAGCAGTACTTC. Amino acid sequence: CSVLTQGLQYEQYF.

The V call is TRBV3-1 (or the pseudogene TRBV3-2), the J call TRBJ2-7, with a possible D match to TRBD2 (5 bases). V dropped 5 bases and J dropped 8 bases, with 16 bases sitting between them. This CDR3 is 13 amino acids long. From germline, CDR1 is LGHDT and CDR2 YNNKEL (reference sequence). CDR3 region: CASSSQWEWKQYF. The CDR3 coding sequence is TGTGCCAGCAGCTCTCAGTGGGAGTGGAAGCAGTACTTC.

The chain recombines TRBV18 with TRBJ2-3, with D maybe TRBD2 (5 bases). V was trimmed by 2 bases and J by 6 bases, leaving 15 bases between them. The germline V gene has CDR1 KGHSH and CDR2 LQKENI. The CDR3 is made up of 15 amino acids. CDR3 amino acids: CASSPITGSGDTQYF. For the CDR3, the DNA is TGTGCCAGCTCACCAATTACGGGGAGTGGCGATACGCAGTATTTT. Together with reference TRBV18 and TRBJ2-3, the CDR3 gives the full variable domain: NAGVMQNPRHLVRRRGQEARLRCSPMKGHSHVYWYRQLPEEGLKFMVYLQKENIIDESGMPKERFSAEFPKEGPSILRIQQVVRGDSAAYFCASSPITGSGDTQYFGPGTRLTVL.

This rearrangement joins TRBV5-6 to TRBJ1-5, with D hard to call. V was trimmed by 0 bases and J by 7 bases, leaving 11 bases between them. Germline V gene lookup returns CDR1 SGHDT and CDR2 YYEEEE. The CDR3 is 14 residues long. CDR3 nucleotide sequence: TGTGCCAGCAGCTTGGGGGCTCCCAGCCAGCCCCAGCATTTT. It yields the protein CASSLGAPSQPQHF. The full variable domain, with the rest looked up from reference TRBV5-6 and TRBJ1-5, is DAGVTQSPTHLIKTRGQQVTLRCSPKSGHDTVSWYQQALGQGPQFIFQYYEEEERQRGNFPDRFSGHQFPNYSSELNVNALLLGDSALYLCASSLGAPSQPQHFGDGTRLSIL.

This clone occurred once. The gene calls are TRBV7-9 and TRBJ2-7; possibly TRBD2 for D (6 bases). There are 16 residues in the CDR3. CDR1 and CDR2 from the germline V gene are SEHNR and FQNEAQ (reference sequence). Trimming took 5 bases from V and 1 from J, leaving 18 bases between them. CDR3 sequence reads: CASSPPPRRESYEQYF. In DNA, the CDR3 is TGTGCCAGCAGCCCCCCTCCCCGGAGGGAATCCTACGAGCAGTACTTC.

CDR3 in DNA: TGCGCCAGCCACCCCAGGGGGTCCTCTGGAAACACCATATATTTT. As protein: CASHPRGSSGNTIYF. This chain connects TRBV10-1 to TRBJ1-3, with 7 bases identical to TRBD1. This CDR3 has 15 amino acids. V trimming: 8 bases; J trimming: 0 bases; junction bases outside the gene matches: 7. CDR1 is WNHNN, CDR2 SYGVQD, per germline (reference sequence).

The CDR3 nucleotides read TGTGCCAGTAGTAGGACTAGCGGGACGAACACCGGGGAGCTGTTTTTT. Encoded protein: CASSRTSGTNTGELFF. The chain is built from TRBV19 and TRBJ2-2; 12 nucleotides agree with TRBD2. Losses at the gene ends were 4 bases for V and 0 bases for J; bases not matched to a gene: 0. This CDR3 has 16 residues. The germline gives CDR1 LNHDA, CDR2 SQIVND (reference sequence).